A selection of T cell receptor beta chains follows, all from one sample in a study of Ad26.COV2.S vaccination and SARS-CoV-2 variants. Assay: immunoSEQ multiplex PCR; the TCRdb copy retains only in-frame clones and omits some. Among under 300,000 clones, around 88% were seen once, and the ten largest hold 2.9%. Material: peripheral blood, obtained in a trial of Ad26.COV2.S vaccine versus placebo. The source of these receptors is a person aged 18-65 years who received the Ad26.COV2.S COVID-19 vaccine or a placebo. Each CDR3 is given with its conserved first and last residue. Each record gives: CDR3 DNA, CDR3 protein, J gene, V gene, clone size, CDR3 length, D gene. A D gene is named only where the DNA matches it firmly. Clone sizes are given selectively: once, few, many, or a class where the clone is expanded.

TGTGCCAGCAGCCCTTTTGCCAGGGGCAATCAGCCCCAGCATTTT CASSPFARGNQPQHF TRBJ1-5 TRBV7-8 . 15 .
TGTGCCAGCAGCTTATTTTCGGGACAGAATGAAAAACTGTTTTTT CASSLFSGQNEKLFF TRBJ1-4 TRBV11-3 . 15 TRBD1
TGTGCCAGCAGCACTGACAGGGGGCTGTCTGGGGCCAACGTCCTGACTTTC CASSTDRGLSGANVLTF TRBJ2-6 TRBV5-4 . 17 TRBD1
TGTGCCAGCAGTTACTCCCGGACTAGCGGGAGCTATGAGCAGTTCTTC CASSYSRTSGSYEQFF TRBJ2-1 TRBV6-2/TRBV6-3 . 16 TRBD2
TGTGCCAGCAGCTTAGCCGGACTGCCGGGATCCAATGAGCAGTTCTTC CASSLAGLPGSNEQFF TRBJ2-1 TRBV11-2 . 16 .
TGTGCCACCAGCAGAGATCGGCCAGGGTCGGGTTCACCCCTCCACTTT CATSRDRPGSGSPLHF TRBJ1-6 TRBV15 . 16 .
TGCAGCGTTGAAAAGGGGGCTTGGGTCAATGAGCAGTTCTTC CSVEKGAWVNEQFF TRBJ2-1 TRBV29-1 . 14 TRBD1
TGTGCCAGCAGTATACTCGAGGATAATACGCAGTATTTT CASSILEDNTQYF TRBJ2-3 TRBV9 . 13 .
TGTGCCAGCAGCCAAGATTGGCAGGACTCCTACGAGCAGTACTTC CASSQDWQDSYEQYF TRBJ2-7 TRBV3-1/TRBV3-2 . 15 .
TGCGCCAGCAGCTTAACGGACAGGGATGGCTACACCTTC CASSLTDRDGYTF TRBJ1-2 TRBV5-1 . 13 TRBD1
TGTGCCACCAGCAGAGATAGGACAACCCCCTACGAGCAGTACTTC CATSRDRTTPYEQYF TRBJ2-7 TRBV15 . 15 .
TGTGCCAGCAGCGCGGGGACTAGCGGGAAGACCCAGTACTTC CASSAGTSGKTQYF TRBJ2-5 TRBV9 . 14 TRBD2
TGTGCCAACTCTCGGGGCAACAATGAGCAGTTCTTC CANSRGNNEQFF TRBJ2-1 TRBV12-3/TRBV12-4 . 12 .
TGCGCCAGCAGCCAGAGCCCAGACAGGGTCGATGGCTACACCTTC CASSQSPDRVDGYTF TRBJ1-2 TRBV4-3 . 15 TRBD1
TGTGCCAGCAGTTACTGGACAGGATCCGGGGAGGAGACCCAGTACTTC CASSYWTGSGEETQYF TRBJ2-5 TRBV6-2/TRBV6-3 . 16 TRBD1
TGTGCCAGCAGCCTACCAGGCAGGATCGCTGAAGCTTTCTTT CASSLPGRIAEAFF TRBJ1-1 TRBV6-5 . 14 .
TGTGCCAGCAGCGTAGGACCCGAGGGATTCAATCAGCCCCAGCATTTT CASSVGPEGFNQPQHF TRBJ1-5 TRBV9 once 16 .
TGTGCCAGCAGCTTAATCCCCAACCCGTTAGCGGGAGGGCGGGCGCATGAGCAGTTCTTC CASSLIPNPLAGGRAHEQFF TRBJ2-1 TRBV7-3 . 20 TRBD2
TGTGCCAGCAGTTACTCGATACGGAGCAATCAGCCCCAGCATTTT CASSYSIRSNQPQHF TRBJ1-5 TRBV6-2/TRBV6-3 . 15 .
TGTGCCAGTAGTTCAACTCCTACGAGCTCCTATAATTCACCCCTCCACTTT CASSSTPTSSYNSPLHF TRBJ1-6 TRBV19 . 17 .
TGTGCCAGCAGTGACTCGAGGAACAGTGGCGACGAGCAGTACTTC CASSDSRNSGDEQYF TRBJ2-7 TRBV6-4 . 15 .
TGCAGTGCTAGTGCGGGTGCCGGGGAGCTGTTTTTT CSASAGAGELFF TRBJ2-2 TRBV20-1 . 12 .
TGCAGCGTTGGGTCCCGTGAGCAGTTCTTC CSVGSREQFF TRBJ2-1 TRBV29-1 . 10 .
TGTGCCAGCAGTTACTCGAGTCCTGGAAGGGAAAACATTCAGTACTTC CASSYSSPGRENIQYF TRBJ2-4 TRBV6-2/TRBV6-3 . 16 .
TGTGCCAGCAGCCCCCAGGGTAACTATGGCTACACCTTC CASSPQGNYGYTF TRBJ1-2 TRBV9 few 13 .
TGTGCCAGCAGGTCAGGGGAGGCTAATGAAAAACTGTTTTTT CASRSGEANEKLFF TRBJ1-4 TRBV7-4 . 14 .
TGTGCCAGCAGCTTAAAGCCTAGCGGGAGCAATGAGCAGTTCTTC CASSLKPSGSNEQFF TRBJ2-1 TRBV7-6 few 15 TRBD2
TGTGCCAGCAGCTTGATGACAGGACCGAACACCGGGGAGCTGTTTTTT CASSLMTGPNTGELFF TRBJ2-2 TRBV7-2 . 16 .
TGTGCCAGCAGTGAAGCGGAGCGGGATGAGCAGTTCTTC CASSEAERDEQFF TRBJ2-1 TRBV6-4 . 13 .
TGTGCCAGCAGCTGGACCAGTTCCTACAATGAGCAGTTCTTC CASSWTSSYNEQFF TRBJ2-1 TRBV7-2 . 14 .
TGTGCCAGCAGCTCGGGACTCCACACCGGGGAGCTGTTTTTT CASSSGLHTGELFF TRBJ2-2 TRBV7-2 . 14 .
TGTGCCAGCTCACCACAAGGGGTAATGAACACTGAAGCTTTCTTT CASSPQGVMNTEAFF TRBJ1-1 TRBV18 . 15 .
TGTGCCAGCAGCACAAACAGCGGGAGGTTCAATGAGCAGTTCTTC CASSTNSGRFNEQFF TRBJ2-1 TRBV11-1 . 15 TRBD2
TGTGCCAGCAGAAAACAGGGTGCGAAGTCGGAGACCCAGTACTTC CASRKQGAKSETQYF TRBJ2-5 TRBV2 . 15 .
TGCGCCAGCAGCCCCCGGACGCAGAACACCGGGGAGCTGTTTTTT CASSPRTQNTGELFF TRBJ2-2 TRBV5-1 . 15 .
TGTGCCAGCAGCCCTCATAGGGACTACGAGCAGTACTTC CASSPHRDYEQYF TRBJ2-7 TRBV7-6 . 13 .
TGTGCCAGCAGCCGGACGGGCAGCACAGATACGCAGTATTTT CASSRTGSTDTQYF TRBJ2-3 TRBV5-4 . 14 .
TGCGCCAGCAGGGCTAGCGGGAGTTTCAATGAGCAGTTCTTC CASRASGSFNEQFF TRBJ2-1 TRBV5-1 few 14 TRBD2
TGTGCCAGCAGCCCTCGGGCCCAGACAGGGAAAGAGACCCAGTACTTC CASSPRAQTGKETQYF TRBJ2-5 TRBV7-3 . 16 TRBD1
TGCGCCAGCACTCCACAGGGGAAGGATTACAATGAGCAGTTCTTC CASTPQGKDYNEQFF TRBJ2-1 TRBV5-1 . 15 TRBD1
TGTGCCAGCAGCTTAGCACAGGGGTTAACAGATACGCAGTATTTT CASSLAQGLTDTQYF TRBJ2-3 TRBV7-9 . 15 TRBD1
TGTGCCAGCCGTCCCGCCTGGACAGTGAACACTGAAGCTTTCTTT CASRPAWTVNTEAFF TRBJ1-1 TRBV6-5 . 15 .
TGTGCCAGCAGTGAATATGGTCGGGGGAATGAGCAGTTCTTC CASSEYGRGNEQFF TRBJ2-1 TRBV25-1 . 14 .
TGTGCCAGCAGTTTCCAGGGGATACGTTTCACTGAAGCTTTCTTT CASSFQGIRFTEAFF TRBJ1-1 TRBV27 . 15 .
TGCGCCAGCAGCTTGGATACAGTGGGTGGCTACACCTTC CASSLDTVGGYTF TRBJ1-2 TRBV5-1 . 13 .
TGTGCCAGCGCTAGCGGGAGGGTGTTCCATGAGCAGTTCTTC CASASGRVFHEQFF TRBJ2-1 TRBV27 . 14 TRBD2
TGCGCCAGCAGACGAAACGGGACTAGCGGGGTGACAGATACGCAGTATTTT CASRRNGTSGVTDTQYF TRBJ2-3 TRBV23-1 . 17 TRBD2
TGCAGCGTTCATGGATCCGGGAGCAACTATGGCTACACCTTC CSVHGSGSNYGYTF TRBJ1-2 TRBV29-1 . 14 .
TGTGCCAGCAGCTTAGATCACGGTTACAATCAGCCCCAGCATTTT CASSLDHGYNQPQHF TRBJ1-5 TRBV11-2 . 15 .
TGTGCCAGTAGAGAGACAGGGATCAATCAGCCCCAGCATTTT CASRETGINQPQHF TRBJ1-5 TRBV19 . 14 TRBD1
TGTGCCAGCAGTCCTATAAGGACAGGGGGGGCCCTTTATGGCTACACCTTC CASSPIRTGGALYGYTF TRBJ1-2 TRBV6-6 few 17 TRBD1
TGTGCCAGCAGCTTTGATATGACCACCCAAGAGACCCAGTACTTC CASSFDMTTQETQYF TRBJ2-5 TRBV7-9 once 15 .